The clone carrying this T cell receptor (beta chain) was observed a few times. This entry is derived from a study of regulatory T cells in long-lasting Graves disease. Study-wide context: The definition of persistent Graves' disease was over 5 years of antithyroid drugs with positive TSH receptor antibodies.

Researchers made TCR beta libraries by using iRepertoire HTBI primers and running Arm-PCR on CDR3 regions. A single record per CDR3 protein comes from TCRdb applying MiXCR to the multiplex PCR reads. The sample lists 600,000 to 850,000 distinct CDR3 sequences; around 30% were seen once. Time point: persistent/refractory GD, antithyroid drugs over 5 years with positive TRAb. RNA isolated from PBMCs was used to make the TCR library. Those enrolled as patients came out of an endocrinology department in Xi'an, China. The receptor comes from a female donor with Graves disease. This material consisted of peripheral blood mononuclear cells (PBMCs), taken when the disease was refractory, from a patient treated with antithyroid drugs.

CDR3 DNA sequence: TGTGCCAGCAGTTTCGGGCCCCGAAATAATCCAACTAATGAAAAACTGTTTTTT. This gives the protein CASSFGPRNNPTNEKLFF. The chain employs TRBV27 and TRBJ1-4; no reliable D call. The CDR3 contains 18 residues. Germline CDR1 MNHEY, CDR2 SMNVEV (reference sequence). The V gene lost 3 bases and the J gene lost 0 bases, with 17 bases spanning the gap.